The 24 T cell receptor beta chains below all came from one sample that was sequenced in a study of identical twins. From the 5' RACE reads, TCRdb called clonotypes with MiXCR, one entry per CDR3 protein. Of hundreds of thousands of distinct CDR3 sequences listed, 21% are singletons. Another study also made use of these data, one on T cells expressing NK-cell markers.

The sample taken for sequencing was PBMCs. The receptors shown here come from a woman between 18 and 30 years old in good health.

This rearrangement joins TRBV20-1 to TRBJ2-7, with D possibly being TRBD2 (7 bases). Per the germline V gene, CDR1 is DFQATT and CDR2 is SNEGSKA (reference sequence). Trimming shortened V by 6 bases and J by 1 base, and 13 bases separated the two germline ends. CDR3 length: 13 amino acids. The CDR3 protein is CSATGGLSYEQYF. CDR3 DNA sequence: TGCAGTGCCACGGGGGGCCTATCCTACGAGCAGTACTTC.

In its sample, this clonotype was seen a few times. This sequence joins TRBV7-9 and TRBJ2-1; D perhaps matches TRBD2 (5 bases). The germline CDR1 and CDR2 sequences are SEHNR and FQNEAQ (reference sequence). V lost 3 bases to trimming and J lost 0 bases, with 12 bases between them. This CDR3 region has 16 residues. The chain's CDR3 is CASSFNSASSYNEQFF. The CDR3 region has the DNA TGTGCCAGCAGCTTCAATAGCGCGAGCTCCTACAATGAGCAGTTCTTC.

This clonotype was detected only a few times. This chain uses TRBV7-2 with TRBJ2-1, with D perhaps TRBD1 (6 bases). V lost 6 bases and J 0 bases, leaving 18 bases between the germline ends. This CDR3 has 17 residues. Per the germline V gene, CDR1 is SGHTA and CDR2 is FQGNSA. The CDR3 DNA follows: TGTGCCAGCAGACGGACCGGGACAACCGCCTCCTACAATGAGCAGTTCTTC. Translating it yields CASRRTGTTASYNEQFF. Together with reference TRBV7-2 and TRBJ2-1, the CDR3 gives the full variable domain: GAGVSQSPSNKVTEKGKDVELRCDPISGHTALYWYRQSLGQGLEFLIYFQGNSAPDKSGLPSDRFSAERTGGSVSTLTIQRTQQEDSAVYLCASRRTGTTASYNEQFFGPGTRLTVL.

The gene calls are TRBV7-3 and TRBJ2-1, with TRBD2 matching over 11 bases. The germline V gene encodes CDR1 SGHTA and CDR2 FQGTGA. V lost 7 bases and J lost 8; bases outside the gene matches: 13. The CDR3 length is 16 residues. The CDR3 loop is CASTPSLAGGLDEQFF. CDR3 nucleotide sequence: TGTGCCAGCACCCCCTCCCTAGCGGGGGGTTTGGATGAGCAGTTCTTC. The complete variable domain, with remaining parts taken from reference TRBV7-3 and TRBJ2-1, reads GAGVSQTPSNKVTEKGKYVELRCDPISGHTALYWYRQSLGQGPEFLIYFQGTGAADDSGLPNDRFFAVRPEGSVSTLKIQRTERGDSAVYLCASTPSLAGGLDEQFFGPGTRLTVL.

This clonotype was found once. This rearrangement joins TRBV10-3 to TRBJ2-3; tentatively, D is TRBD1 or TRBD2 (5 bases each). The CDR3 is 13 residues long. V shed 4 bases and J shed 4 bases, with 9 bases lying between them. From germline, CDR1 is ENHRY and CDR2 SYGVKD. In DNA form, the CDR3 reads TGTGCCATCAGTGGGGGGAGCCCAGATACGCAGTATTTT. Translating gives CAISGGSPDTQYF.

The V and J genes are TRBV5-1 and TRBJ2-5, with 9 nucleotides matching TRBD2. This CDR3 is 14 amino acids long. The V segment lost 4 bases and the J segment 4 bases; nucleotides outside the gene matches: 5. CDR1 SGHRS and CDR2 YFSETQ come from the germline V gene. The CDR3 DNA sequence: TGCGCCAGCAGCCGAACTAGCGGGTTAGAGACCCAGTACTTC. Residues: CASSRTSGLETQYF.

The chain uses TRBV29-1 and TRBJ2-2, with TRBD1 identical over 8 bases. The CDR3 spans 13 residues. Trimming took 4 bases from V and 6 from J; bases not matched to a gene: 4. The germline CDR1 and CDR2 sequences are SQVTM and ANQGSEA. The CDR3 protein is CSVVGRGPGELFF. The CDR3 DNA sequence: TGCAGCGTTGTAGGCAGGGGGCCCGGGGAGCTGTTTTTT.

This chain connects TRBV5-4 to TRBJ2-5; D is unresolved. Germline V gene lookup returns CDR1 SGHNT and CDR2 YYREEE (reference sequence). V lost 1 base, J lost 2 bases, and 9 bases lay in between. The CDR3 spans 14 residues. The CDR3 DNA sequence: TGTGCCAGCAGCTTGAGGTCTGATCAAGAGACCCAGTACTTC. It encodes CASSLRSDQETQYF. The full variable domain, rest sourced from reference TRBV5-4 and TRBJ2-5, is ETGVTQSPTHLIKTRGQQVTLRCSSQSGHNTVSWYQQALGQGPQFIFQYYREEENGRGNFPPRFSGLQFPNYSSELNVNALELDDSALYLCASSLRSDQETQYFGPGTRLLVL.

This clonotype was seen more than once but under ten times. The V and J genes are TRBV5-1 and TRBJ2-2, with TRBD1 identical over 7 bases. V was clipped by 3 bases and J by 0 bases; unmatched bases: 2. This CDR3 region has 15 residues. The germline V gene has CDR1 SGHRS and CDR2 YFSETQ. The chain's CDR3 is CASSWQGANTGELFF. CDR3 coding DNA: TGCGCCAGCAGCTGGCAGGGGGCGAACACCGGGGAGCTGTTTTTT.

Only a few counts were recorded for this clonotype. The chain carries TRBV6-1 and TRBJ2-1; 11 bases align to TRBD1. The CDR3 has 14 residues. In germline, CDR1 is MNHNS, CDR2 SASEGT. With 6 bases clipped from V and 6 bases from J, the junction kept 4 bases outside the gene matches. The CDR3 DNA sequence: TGTGCCAGCAGCGGGACAGGGGGACTCAATGAGCAGTTCTTC. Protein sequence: CASSGTGGLNEQFF.

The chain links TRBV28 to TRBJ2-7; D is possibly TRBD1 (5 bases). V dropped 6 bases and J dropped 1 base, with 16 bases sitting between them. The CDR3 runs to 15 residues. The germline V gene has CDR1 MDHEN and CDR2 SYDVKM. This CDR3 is CASSPLQGHSYEQYF. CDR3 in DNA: TGTGCCAGCAGCCCCTTGCAGGGCCATTCCTACGAGCAGTACTTC.

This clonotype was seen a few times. CDR3 bases: TGTGCCAGCAGCATAGGACTAGCGGGAGCACCTCAAGAGACCCAGTACTTC. Translation: CASSIGLAGAPQETQYF. The chain joins TRBV7-9 to TRBJ2-5; TRBD2 aligns across 13 bases. This CDR3 region has 17 residues. V dropped 5 bases and J dropped 2; count of bases not matched to a gene: 8. The germline V gene has CDR1 SEHNR and CDR2 FQNEAQ (reference sequence).

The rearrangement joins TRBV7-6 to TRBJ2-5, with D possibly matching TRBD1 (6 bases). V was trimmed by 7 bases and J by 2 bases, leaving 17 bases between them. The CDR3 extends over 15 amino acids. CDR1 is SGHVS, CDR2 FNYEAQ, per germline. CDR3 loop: CASKKGGSIQETQYF. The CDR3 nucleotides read TGTGCCAGCAAAAAAGGGGGAAGCATTCAAGAGACCCAGTACTTC.

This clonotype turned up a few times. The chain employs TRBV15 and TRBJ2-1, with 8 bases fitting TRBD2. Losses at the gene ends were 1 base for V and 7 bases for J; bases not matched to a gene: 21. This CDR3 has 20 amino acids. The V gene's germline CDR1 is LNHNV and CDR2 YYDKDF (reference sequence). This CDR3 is CATSRAQVATGGRKWNEQFF. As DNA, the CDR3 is TGTGCCACCAGCAGAGCGCAAGTAGCTACGGGGGGGCGGAAGTGGAATGAGCAGTTCTTC.

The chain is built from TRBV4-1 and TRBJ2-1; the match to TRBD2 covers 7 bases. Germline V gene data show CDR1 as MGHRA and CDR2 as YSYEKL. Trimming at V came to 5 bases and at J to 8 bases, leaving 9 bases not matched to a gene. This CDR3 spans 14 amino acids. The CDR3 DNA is TGCGCCAGCAGCGGACTAGTGGGGTCCCATGAGCAGTTCTTC. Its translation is CASSGLVGSHEQFF.

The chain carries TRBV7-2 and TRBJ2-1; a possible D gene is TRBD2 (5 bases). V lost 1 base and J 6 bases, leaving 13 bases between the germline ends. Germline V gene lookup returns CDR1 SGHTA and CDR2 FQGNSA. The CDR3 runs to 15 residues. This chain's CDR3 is CASSLVSGAANEQFF. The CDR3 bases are TGTGCCAGCAGCTTAGTAAGCGGTGCGGCCAATGAGCAGTTCTTC.

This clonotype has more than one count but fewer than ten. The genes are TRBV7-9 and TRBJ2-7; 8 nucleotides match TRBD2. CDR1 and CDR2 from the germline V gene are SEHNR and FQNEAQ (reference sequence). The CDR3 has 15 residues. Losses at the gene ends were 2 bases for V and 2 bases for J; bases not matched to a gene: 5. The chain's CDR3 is CASSLKAGVTYEQYF. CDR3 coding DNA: TGTGCCAGCAGCTTAAAAGCGGGGGTGACCTACGAGCAGTACTTC. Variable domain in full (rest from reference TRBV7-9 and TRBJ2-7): DTGVSQNPRHKITKRGQNVTFRCDPISEHNRLYWYRQTLGQGPEFLTYFQNEAQLEKSRLLSDRFSAERPKGSFSTLEIQRTEQGDSAMYLCASSLKAGVTYEQYFGPGTRLTVT.

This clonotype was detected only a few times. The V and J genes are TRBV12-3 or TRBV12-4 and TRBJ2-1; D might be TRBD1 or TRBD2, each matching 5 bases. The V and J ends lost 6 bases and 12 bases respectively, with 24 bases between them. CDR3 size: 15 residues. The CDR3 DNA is TGTGCCAGCAGGCCAATTCCCGGGACCGCGAAGGGGCAGTTCTTC. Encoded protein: CASRPIPGTAKGQFF.

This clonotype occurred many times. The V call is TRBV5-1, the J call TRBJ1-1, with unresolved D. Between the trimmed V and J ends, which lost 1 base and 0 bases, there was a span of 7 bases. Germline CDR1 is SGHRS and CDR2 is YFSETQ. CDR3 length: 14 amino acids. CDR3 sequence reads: CASSLTDMNTEAFF. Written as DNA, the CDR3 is TGCGCCAGCAGCTTGACTGACATGAACACTGAAGCTTTCTTT. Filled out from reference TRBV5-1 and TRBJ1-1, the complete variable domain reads KAGVTQTPRYLIKTRGQQVTLSCSPISGHRSVSWYQQTPGQGLQFLFEYFSETQRNKGNFPGRFSGRQFSNSRSEMNVSTLELGDSALYLCASSLTDMNTEAFFGQGTRLTVV.

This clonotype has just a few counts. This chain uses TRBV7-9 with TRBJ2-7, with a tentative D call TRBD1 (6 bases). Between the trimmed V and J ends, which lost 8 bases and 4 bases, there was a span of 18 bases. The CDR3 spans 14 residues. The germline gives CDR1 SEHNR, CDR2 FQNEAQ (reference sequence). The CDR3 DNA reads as TGTGCCAGCCAGCCCCTCGAAGGACAGTACGAGCAGTACTTC. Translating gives CASQPLEGQYEQYF.

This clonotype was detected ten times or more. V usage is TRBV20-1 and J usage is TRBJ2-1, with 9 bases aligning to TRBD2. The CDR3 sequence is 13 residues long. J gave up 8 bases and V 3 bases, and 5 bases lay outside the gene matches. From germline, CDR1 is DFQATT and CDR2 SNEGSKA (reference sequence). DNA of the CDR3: TGCAGTGCTAGGCGGGGGGGCATCCATGAGCAGTTCTTC. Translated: CSARRGGIHEQFF.

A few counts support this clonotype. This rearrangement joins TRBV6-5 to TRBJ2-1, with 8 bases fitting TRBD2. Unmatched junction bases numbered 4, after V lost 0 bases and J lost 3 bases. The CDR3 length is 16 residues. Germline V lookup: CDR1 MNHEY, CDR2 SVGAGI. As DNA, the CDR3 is TGTGCCAGCAGTTACTCACCGGGGGGGCTCTACAATGAGCAGTTCTTC. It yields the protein CASSYSPGGLYNEQFF.

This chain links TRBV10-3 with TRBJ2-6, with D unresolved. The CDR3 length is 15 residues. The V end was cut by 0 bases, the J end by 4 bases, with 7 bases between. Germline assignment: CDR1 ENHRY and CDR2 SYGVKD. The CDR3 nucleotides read TGTGCCATCAGTGAGTCGGGTGCCGGGGCCAACGTCCTGACTTTC. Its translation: CAISESGAGANVLTF.

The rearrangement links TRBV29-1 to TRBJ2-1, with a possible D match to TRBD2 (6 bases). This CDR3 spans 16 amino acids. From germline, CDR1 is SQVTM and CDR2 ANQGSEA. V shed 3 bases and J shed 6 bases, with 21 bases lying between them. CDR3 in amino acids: CSVDSPGTPGLNEQFF. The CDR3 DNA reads TGCAGCGTTGACTCACCCGGGACTCCGGGGCTCAATGAGCAGTTCTTC.